This is a list of T cell receptor beta chains from one sample in a study of T-cell reconstitution after alpha-beta-depleted transplantation in children. TCRdb reanalysed the PCR reads using MiXCR and keeps one entry per CDR3 protein. The sample shows about 300,000 distinct CDR3 sequences, almost 8% of them seen only once. Material: peripheral blood, obtained 360 days after TCRalphabeta/CD19-depleted stem cell transplant. These receptors were collected from a female patient aged 2 to 10 who had a stem cell transplant for Fanconi anemia, so the T cells may come from the graft donor. Both conserved end residues are part of each CDR3. Part of the rows lack a size; the others show once, few, many or a class for expanded clones.

clone size: few
V gene: TRBV4-3
CDR3 protein: CASSQDIDRHTEAFF

clone size: many
V gene: TRBV5-6
CDR3 protein: CAKTKLNTEAFF

clone size: few
V gene: TRBV30
CDR3 protein: CAWTWDREIEQFF

clone size: -
V gene: TRBV5-1
CDR3 protein: CASSLVPGQGAGGETQYF

clone size: -
V gene: TRBV19
CDR3 protein: CASSSPGRIPHEQYF

clone size: few
V gene: TRBV11-2
CDR3 protein: CASSVNRWGDEQFF

clone size: many
V gene: TRBV13
CDR3 protein: CASSTGRQPSKTQYF

clone size: many
V gene: TRBV11-2
CDR3 protein: CASSPGLAGMETQYF

clone size: many
V gene: TRBV20-1
CDR3 protein: CSASFSGTGGEQYF

clone size: many
V gene: TRBV12-3/TRBV12-4
CDR3 protein: CASSLGGAEAFF

clone size: few
V gene: TRBV6-2/TRBV6-3
CDR3 protein: CASSYSNTAPASNQPQHF

clone size: -
V gene: TRBV6-4
CDR3 protein: CASSEGGGAFSEQFF

clone size: many
V gene: TRBV20-1
CDR3 protein: CSARDWDRGVGYTF

clone size: few
V gene: TRBV28
CDR3 protein: CASSFYQIEETQYF

clone size: many
V gene: TRBV5-1
CDR3 protein: CASSLDRGLGNEQFF

clone size: few
V gene: TRBV7-2
CDR3 protein: CASSLGGGDEETQYF

clone size: -
V gene: TRBV6-2/TRBV6-3
CDR3 protein: CASSSLAGAHGRDTGELFF

clone size: -
V gene: TRBV27
CDR3 protein: CASSTFVTSGRAEQYF

clone size: many
V gene: TRBV7-8
CDR3 protein: CASSLNRDKSNEKLFF

clone size: few
V gene: TRBV7-9
CDR3 protein: CASSFTTRDTAGQFF

clone size: -
V gene: TRBV3-1
CDR3 protein: CASSQDEGGYNEQFF

clone size: many
V gene: TRBV7-8
CDR3 protein: CASSLGRRPQAFF

clone size: many
V gene: TRBV5-1
CDR3 protein: CASSLGPSGDTEAFF

clone size: many
V gene: TRBV7-2
CDR3 protein: CASSFLGGGNTGELFF

clone size: many
V gene: TRBV7-8
CDR3 protein: CASSLGGAGEYNEQFF

clone size: few
V gene: TRBV10-2
CDR3 protein: CASSAYDRGGKVREKLFF

clone size: few
V gene: TRBV20-1
CDR3 protein: CSASWSGDPYEQYF

clone size: many
V gene: TRBV12-3/TRBV12-4
CDR3 protein: CASSFSGTAYEQYF

clone size: few
V gene: TRBV20-1
CDR3 protein: CSASLAGQFF

clone size: many
V gene: TRBV7-9
CDR3 protein: CASRIWTGDDYEQYF

clone size: many
V gene: TRBV29-1
CDR3 protein: CSVRVGGTYEQYF

clone size: many
V gene: TRBV12-3/TRBV12-4
CDR3 protein: CASSPPRVTQYF

clone size: many
V gene: TRBV5-1
CDR3 protein: CASSLAGGRPHGYTF

clone size: -
V gene: TRBV7-9
CDR3 protein: CASKLGQPEYTDTQYF

clone size: many
V gene: TRBV5-1
CDR3 protein: CASSRDYFNTGELFF

clone size: few
V gene: TRBV7-8
CDR3 protein: CASSLGTGVSGNTIYF

clone size: few
V gene: TRBV4-1
CDR3 protein: CASSQVPSGGYEQYF

clone size: -
V gene: TRBV30
CDR3 protein: CAWSRDRAYNEQFF

clone size: once
V gene: TRBV6-5
CDR3 protein: CASSYVAGGLREQYF

clone size: few
V gene: TRBV7-6
CDR3 protein: CASSFSPSVETQYF

clone size: -
V gene: TRBV18
CDR3 protein: CASSPLPDRVNEQYF

clone size: few
V gene: TRBV7-9
CDR3 protein: CASSLWTGGGNTIYF

clone size: many
V gene: TRBV5-1
CDR3 protein: CASSLGRQETQYF

clone size: few
V gene: TRBV7-3
CDR3 protein: CASSLKGAGMADTQYF

clone size: -
V gene: TRBV6-4
CDR3 protein: CASSDSPTGYTDTQYF

clone size: many
V gene: TRBV20-1
CDR3 protein: CSARGPAGTEAFF

clone size: many
V gene: TRBV24-1
CDR3 protein: CATSDLPPVAGGGNEQFF

clone size: many
V gene: TRBV6-5
CDR3 protein: CASSYWGGATGELFF

clone size: -
V gene: TRBV27
CDR3 protein: CASSSNGATSTDTQYF

clone size: many
V gene: TRBV29-1
CDR3 protein: CSVSGGRDQPQHF

clone size: few
V gene: TRBV30
CDR3 protein: CAWSDNTEAFF

clone size: many
V gene: TRBV29-1
CDR3 protein: CSVVGRAKAFF